The 7 T cell receptor beta chains reported below all come from one sample, sequenced in a study of blood T cell repertoires in COVID-19 (dated by TCRdb to the early 2020s). Library method: the immunoSEQ multiplex PCR assay. The table comes from immuneACCESS by way of TCRdb, which keeps in-frame sequences with V and J called. Part of the clones is missing from these tables; in studies checked, under half for an unresolved V gene and the rest for unknown reasons. For this sample the table gives 35,000 to 45,000 clones, of which about 78% were detected only once. The ten largest make up under 9% of the sample. The sample was peripheral blood. These receptors were taken from a man between 70 and 80 years old with active or convalescent COVID-19.

For the CDR3, the DNA is TGTGCCAGCAGCTTCTGGGGGGTTGCTGGAAACACCATATATTTT. Translation gives CASSFWGVAGNTIYF. The chain couples TRBV7-2 to TRBJ1-3; tentative D call: TRBD1 (5 bases). V gave up 3 bases and J gave up 2 bases, with 11 bases separating them. The germline CDR1 and CDR2 sequences are SGHTA and FQGNSA. The length of the CDR3 is 15 residues.

J is TRBJ2-2 and V is TRBV28; 9 positions agree with TRBD1. Trimming took 8 bases from V and 3 from J; bases not matched to a gene: 7. From germline, CDR1 is MDHEN and CDR2 SYDVKM. The CDR3 runs to 15 residues. The CDR3 nucleotides read TGTGCCAGCGGAACAGGGGGCCTGTACACCGGGGAGCTGTTTTTT. Amino acid sequence: CASGTGGLYTGELFF.

The genes are TRBV21-1 and TRBJ2-3; the table's D call of TRBD1 was not tested on the DNA. TRBV21-1 is recorded as a pseudogene. The CDR3 spans 19 residues. CDR3 loop: CASSRPGTGDPGSTDTQYF. The CDR3, as DNA: TGTGCCAGCAGCCGTCCCGGGACAGGGGACCCGGGGAGCACAGATACGCAGTATTTT.

This chain joins TRBV15 and TRBJ1-1, with 7 bases identical to TRBD1. The CDR3 is 15 residues long. V was clipped by 0 bases and J by 4 bases; unmatched bases: 5. The germline V gene encodes CDR1 LNHNV and CDR2 YYDKDF (reference sequence). CDR3: CATSRDIYRGTEAFF. The CDR3, as DNA: TGTGCCACCAGCAGAGACATATACAGGGGCACTGAAGCTTTCTTT.

As regards this clone: Relative to the germline gene, one junction end is altered; a read error may explain this. The chain carries TRBV27 and TRBJ1-6; D ambiguous. The CDR3 spans 13 residues. The germline V gene has CDR1 MNHEY and CDR2 SMNVEV (reference sequence). CDR3 sequence (DNA): TGTGCTAGCAGGAGTCTACAGTCTTCACCCCTCCACTTT. Its translation: CASRSLQSSPLHF.

V usage is TRBV6-1 and J usage is TRBJ1-2; D is unclear. V was shortened by 3 bases and J by 5 bases, with 13 bases between the two germline ends. This CDR3 comprises 14 residues. Germline loops: CDR1 MNHNS, CDR2 SASEGT. In nucleotides, the CDR3 is TGTGCCAGCAGTGATCTAATAACTGTTTATGGCTACACCTTC. Translation: CASSDLITVYGYTF.

This chain joins TRBV7-9 and TRBJ2-7; 7 bases align to TRBD1. Germline CDR1 SEHNR, CDR2 FQNEAQ (reference sequence). This CDR3 has 14 residues. With 6 bases clipped from V and 4 bases from J, the junction kept 9 bases outside the gene matches. The CDR3 bases are TGTGCCAGCAGTTATGACCGGGACAGATACGAGCAGTACTTC. Encoded protein: CASSYDRDRYEQYF.